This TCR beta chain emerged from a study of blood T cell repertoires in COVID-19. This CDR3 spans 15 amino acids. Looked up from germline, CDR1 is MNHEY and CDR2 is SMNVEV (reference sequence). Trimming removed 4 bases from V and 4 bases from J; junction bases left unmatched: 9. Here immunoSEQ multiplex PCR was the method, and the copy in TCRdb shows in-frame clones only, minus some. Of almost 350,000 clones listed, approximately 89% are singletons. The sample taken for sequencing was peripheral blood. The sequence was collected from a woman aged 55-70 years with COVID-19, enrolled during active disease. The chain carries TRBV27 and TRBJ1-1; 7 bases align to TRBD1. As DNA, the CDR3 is TGTGCCAGCAGTTCGGGACAGATTATTGGCACTGAAGCTTTCTTT. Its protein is CASSSGQIIGTEAFF.